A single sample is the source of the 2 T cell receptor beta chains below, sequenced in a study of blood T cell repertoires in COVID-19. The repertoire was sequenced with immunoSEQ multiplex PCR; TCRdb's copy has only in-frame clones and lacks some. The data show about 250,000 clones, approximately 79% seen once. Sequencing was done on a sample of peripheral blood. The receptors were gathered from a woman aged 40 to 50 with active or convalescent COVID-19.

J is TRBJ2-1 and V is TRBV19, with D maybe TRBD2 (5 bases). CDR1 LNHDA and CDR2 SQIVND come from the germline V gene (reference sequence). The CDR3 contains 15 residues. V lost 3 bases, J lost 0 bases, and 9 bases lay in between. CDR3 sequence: CASSMRAVSYNEQFF. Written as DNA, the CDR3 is TGTGCCAGTAGTATGAGGGCAGTCTCCTACAATGAGCAGTTCTTC. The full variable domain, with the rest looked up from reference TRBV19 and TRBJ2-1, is DGGITQSPKYLFRKEGQNVTLSCEQNLNHDAMYWYRQDPGQGLRLIYYSQIVNDFQKGDIAEGYSVSREKKESFPLTVTSAQKNPTAFYLCASSMRAVSYNEQFFGPGTRLTVL.

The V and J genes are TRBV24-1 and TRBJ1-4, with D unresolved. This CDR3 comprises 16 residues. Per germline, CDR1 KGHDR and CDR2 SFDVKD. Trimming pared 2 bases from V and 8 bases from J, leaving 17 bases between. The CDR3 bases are TGTGCCACCAGTGATTGGATGGATAGCGGACGGGAAAAACTGTTTTTT. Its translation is CATSDWMDSGREKLFF.